A single sample gave rise to the 3 T cell receptor beta chains below, sequenced in a study of blood T cell repertoires in COVID-19. TCRdb keeps only in-frame clones here, not all; method: immunoSEQ multiplex PCR. The sample consists of 14,000 or so clones, roughly 87% of them appearing once. The sequenced material came from peripheral blood. These receptors originate from a human donor with active COVID-19. The donor label of this sample is uncertain.

This chain joins TRBV7-8 and TRBJ2-5; 9 bases match TRBD2. The CDR3 is 15 amino acids. V lost 8 bases, J lost 2 bases, and 9 bases stayed unmatched. Looked up from germline, CDR1 is SGHVS and CDR2 is FQNEAQ. The chain's CDR3 is CASGPYAGGQETQYF. The DNA for the CDR3 is TGTGCCAGCGGCCCATACGCGGGGGGGCAAGAGACCCAGTACTTC.

This clone showed up just once. The gene calls are TRBV5-6 and TRBJ1-4, with TRBD1 identical over 7 bases. With 6 bases clipped from V and 3 bases from J, the junction kept 8 bases outside the gene matches. Germline CDR1 and CDR2: SGHDT and YYEEEE. The CDR3 has 15 residues. CDR3 sequence (DNA): TGTGCCAGCACCCTCCGTGGGACAGCTAATGAAAAACTGTTTTTT. This codes for CASTLRGTANEKLFF.

The gene calls are TRBV30 and TRBJ1-1; 12 bases agree with TRBD1. The CDR3 consists of 15 residues. V lost 5 bases, J lost 6 bases, and 10 bases stayed unmatched. Germline CDR1 and CDR2: GTSNPN and SVGIG (reference sequence). DNA of the CDR3: TGTGCCTGGGCGCCTTGGGACAGGGGGCAATCTGAAGCTTTCTTT. Protein product: CAWAPWDRGQSEAFF.